In its sample, the clone carrying this T cell receptor (beta chain) was seen many times. Noted treatment: PENTA 11 planned treatment interruption arm or continuous ART arm. At least 5 million viable PBMCs were required per cryopreserved sample. The germline V gene encodes CDR1 GTSNPN and CDR2 SVGIG (reference sequence). Trimming removed 2 bases from V and 2 bases from J; junction bases left unmatched: 4. This CDR3 region has 15 residues. The data were taken from a study of HIV-infected children after antiretroviral therapy interruption. Overall study context: Recorded EBV and CMV exposure existed for most children. Weeks 0, 48 and 150 were sampled under continuous treatment.

The TCR library was built from RNA with a 3' RACE protocol and unique molecular identifiers. TCRdb re-analysed the 3' RACE reads in MiXCR, keeping a single row per CDR3 protein. The table records approximately 3,800 distinct CDR3 sequences, about 4.6% of them present only once. This chain connects TRBV30 to TRBJ2-7, with TRBD1 identical over 12 bases. The sequencing used CD45RO+ CD8+ T cells from PBMCs, pooled from several time points, collected from a donor given antiretroviral therapy, either interrupted or continuous. The subset: memory CD8+ CD45RO+ CD45RA- T cells. The sequence was collected from a pool of human donors with HIV. The CDR3 here is CAWSPGTGGPYEQYF. The CDR3 nucleotides are TGTGCCTGGAGTCCCGGGACAGGGGGCCCCTACGAGCAGTACTTC.